A selection of T cell receptor beta chains follows, all from one sample in a study of control samples from healthy donors and cancer patients. The assay was immunoSEQ multiplex PCR, and TCRdb's table has in-frame clones only and misses some. The sample records tens of thousands of clones, about four fifths being singletons. Sequenced input: PBMCs. These receptors were obtained from a man aged 70 or older with lung cancer. Both conserved end residues are part of each CDR3. D genes are given only for firm matches. Some rows have no size entry. The others give once, few or many, or a class for an expanded clone.

cdr3_nt: TGCAGCGTCCATCAGGGGTCGACCTACGAGCAGTACTTC
cdr3_aa: CSVHQGSTYEQYF
j_call: TRBJ2-7
cdr3_length: 13
v_call: TRBV29-1
clone_size: NA
d_call: NA

cdr3_nt: TGTGCCAGCAGCCCAGGGGTCGGGTTGAACACTGAAGCTTTCTTT
cdr3_aa: CASSPGVGLNTEAFF
j_call: TRBJ1-1
cdr3_length: 15
v_call: TRBV9
clone_size: NA
d_call: NA

cdr3_nt: TGTGCCAGTAGTCCGACAGGGGGCGCCGGGGTCTACAATGAGCAGTTCTTC
cdr3_aa: CASSPTGGAGVYNEQFF
j_call: TRBJ2-1
cdr3_length: 17
v_call: TRBV19
clone_size: once
d_call: TRBD1

cdr3_nt: TGCGCCAGCAGCTTGGGGGCAGGGGATCAGCCCCAGCATTTT
cdr3_aa: CASSLGAGDQPQHF
j_call: TRBJ1-5
cdr3_length: 14
v_call: TRBV5-1
clone_size: NA
d_call: NA

cdr3_nt: TGTGCCAGCAGCTTAGGAGAGGCGGATACGCAGTATTTT
cdr3_aa: CASSLGEADTQYF
j_call: TRBJ2-3
cdr3_length: 13
v_call: TRBV11-3
clone_size: NA
d_call: NA

cdr3_nt: TGTGCCATCAGTGATGGCGGGGGAAACATGGGGCAGTTCTTC
cdr3_aa: CAISDGGGNMGQFF
j_call: TRBJ2-1
cdr3_length: 14
v_call: TRBV10-3
clone_size: NA
d_call: TRBD2

cdr3_nt: TGTGCCAGCAGCCCGCGGACAGGGGGCGGTGAGCAGTTCTTC
cdr3_aa: CASSPRTGGGEQFF
j_call: TRBJ2-1
cdr3_length: 14
v_call: TRBV9
clone_size: NA
d_call: TRBD1

cdr3_nt: TGCAGTGCTAGTATTGCGGCGCGAGCTAACTATGGCTACACCTTC
cdr3_aa: CSASIAARANYGYTF
j_call: TRBJ1-2
cdr3_length: 15
v_call: TRBV20-1
clone_size: NA
d_call: NA

cdr3_nt: TGTGCCAGCAGCCGAGACAGGGGGTATGGCTACACCTTC
cdr3_aa: CASSRDRGYGYTF
j_call: TRBJ1-2
cdr3_length: 13
v_call: TRBV5-6
clone_size: NA
d_call: TRBD1

cdr3_nt: TGTGCCAGTAGTACCGGACAGGGTGTCTATGGCTACACCTTC
cdr3_aa: CASSTGQGVYGYTF
j_call: TRBJ1-2
cdr3_length: 14
v_call: TRBV19
clone_size: NA
d_call: TRBD1

cdr3_nt: TGTGCCAGCAGGGGGCGGCGGATTAGGACAGATACGCAGTATTTT
cdr3_aa: CASRGRRIRTDTQYF
j_call: TRBJ2-3
cdr3_length: 15
v_call: TRBV6-5
clone_size: NA
d_call: NA

cdr3_nt: TGTGCCAGCAGCTTAGACTGGCAGGGGGCGCAGGGAAACACCATATATTTT
cdr3_aa: CASSLDWQGAQGNTIYF
j_call: TRBJ1-3
cdr3_length: 17
v_call: TRBV7-8
clone_size: NA
d_call: TRBD1

cdr3_nt: TGTGCCACTTCGACTAGCGGGGGCCAAGAGACCCAGTACTTC
cdr3_aa: CATSTSGGQETQYF
j_call: TRBJ2-5
cdr3_length: 14
v_call: TRBV19
clone_size: NA
d_call: TRBD2

cdr3_nt: TGTGCCAGCAGCCAAGGCCGACTAGCGGGGGGCGAGTACTTC
cdr3_aa: CASSQGRLAGGEYF
j_call: TRBJ2-7
cdr3_length: 14
v_call: TRBV3-1/TRBV3-2
clone_size: NA
d_call: TRBD2

cdr3_nt: TGTGCCAGCAGCTTAGCTCCAGGGACTAGCGGGGGTCGGCAGTACTTC
cdr3_aa: CASSLAPGTSGGRQYF
j_call: TRBJ2-7
cdr3_length: 16
v_call: TRBV11-2
clone_size: NA
d_call: TRBD2

cdr3_nt: TGCAGCGTAGGACAGGGGACCGGGGAGCTGTTTTTT
cdr3_aa: CSVGQGTGELFF
j_call: TRBJ2-2
cdr3_length: 12
v_call: TRBV29-1
clone_size: NA
d_call: TRBD1

cdr3_nt: TGCAGTGCTATTGTAGCCTACGAGCAGTACTTC
cdr3_aa: CSAIVAYEQYF
j_call: TRBJ2-7
cdr3_length: 11
v_call: TRBV20-1
clone_size: NA
d_call: NA

cdr3_nt: TGTGCCAGCAGCTTAGGCTGGGGCACAGATACGCAGTATTTT
cdr3_aa: CASSLGWGTDTQYF
j_call: TRBJ2-3
cdr3_length: 14
v_call: TRBV13
clone_size: NA
d_call: NA

cdr3_nt: TGTGCCAGCAGCCAACTGACAGGGGCGAACACTGAAGCTTTCTTT
cdr3_aa: CASSQLTGANTEAFF
j_call: TRBJ1-1
cdr3_length: 15
v_call: TRBV14
clone_size: NA
d_call: TRBD1

cdr3_nt: TGTGCCAGCAACGGAAACACTGAAGCTTTCTTT
cdr3_aa: CASNGNTEAFF
j_call: TRBJ1-1
cdr3_length: 11
v_call: TRBV6-5
clone_size: NA
d_call: NA

cdr3_nt: TGCGCCAGCAGCTTTTTTCGGACAATTCGACAGGGGGTCTCCTACGAGCAGTACTTC
cdr3_aa: CASSFFRTIRQGVSYEQYF
j_call: TRBJ2-7
cdr3_length: 19
v_call: TRBV5-1
clone_size: NA
d_call: TRBD1

cdr3_nt: TGTGCCAGCAGTTTATCGATCACAGATACGCAGTATTTT
cdr3_aa: CASSLSITDTQYF
j_call: TRBJ2-3
cdr3_length: 13
v_call: TRBV27
clone_size: NA
d_call: NA

cdr3_nt: TGCAGTGGAGACAGGGGAGAGACCCAGTACTTC
cdr3_aa: CSGDRGETQYF
j_call: TRBJ2-5
cdr3_length: 11
v_call: TRBV20-1
clone_size: few
d_call: TRBD1

cdr3_nt: TGTGCCACTCGACCCCCGGACAGAAATTATGGCTACACCTTC
cdr3_aa: CATRPPDRNYGYTF
j_call: TRBJ1-2
cdr3_length: 14
v_call: TRBV6-5
clone_size: few
d_call: NA

cdr3_nt: TGTGCCAGCAGTTTACGGGCAGGGAGGGGTACCGGGGAGCTGTTTTTT
cdr3_aa: CASSLRAGRGTGELFF
j_call: TRBJ2-2
cdr3_length: 16
v_call: TRBV27
clone_size: NA
d_call: TRBD2

cdr3_nt: TGTGCCAGTAGTCTCCCGACAGGGGCCTTCAATCAGCCCCAGCATTTT
cdr3_aa: CASSLPTGAFNQPQHF
j_call: TRBJ1-5
cdr3_length: 16
v_call: TRBV19
clone_size: NA
d_call: TRBD1

cdr3_nt: TGTGCCAGCAGCCGAGGACAGGGTAACACAGATACGCAGTATTTT
cdr3_aa: CASSRGQGNTDTQYF
j_call: TRBJ2-3
cdr3_length: 15
v_call: TRBV14
clone_size: NA
d_call: TRBD1

cdr3_nt: TGTGCCACGAGCGGGACAGGGGGAGGGAGTGGCTACACCTTC
cdr3_aa: CATSGTGGGSGYTF
j_call: TRBJ1-2
cdr3_length: 14
v_call: TRBV2
clone_size: NA
d_call: TRBD1

cdr3_nt: TGTGCCAGCAGTTTCCAAGGGTTGTATGGCTACACCTTC
cdr3_aa: CASSFQGLYGYTF
j_call: TRBJ1-2
cdr3_length: 13
v_call: TRBV27
clone_size: NA
d_call: NA

cdr3_nt: TGTGCCAGCACACCGCGGGGGGCCGGCACCGGGGAGCTGTTTTTT
cdr3_aa: CASTPRGAGTGELFF
j_call: TRBJ2-2
cdr3_length: 15
v_call: TRBV9
clone_size: NA
d_call: TRBD2

cdr3_nt: TGTGCCAGCAGTCGACAGGGCGATCAGCCCCAGCATTTT
cdr3_aa: CASSRQGDQPQHF
j_call: TRBJ1-5
cdr3_length: 13
v_call: TRBV6-5
clone_size: few
d_call: TRBD1

cdr3_nt: TGCGCCAGCAGCACTGACAGGAACACCGGGGAGCTGTTTTTT
cdr3_aa: CASSTDRNTGELFF
j_call: TRBJ2-2
cdr3_length: 14
v_call: TRBV4-1
clone_size: NA
d_call: NA

cdr3_nt: TGTGCCAGCAGTGATCTCCCTAGTAAGGAGCAGTACTTC
cdr3_aa: CASSDLPSKEQYF
j_call: TRBJ2-7
cdr3_length: 13
v_call: TRBV25-1
clone_size: NA
d_call: NA

cdr3_nt: TGTGCCACCAGGAGGGGAGCCGGGGAGCTGTTTTTT
cdr3_aa: CATRRGAGELFF
j_call: TRBJ2-2
cdr3_length: 12
v_call: TRBV24-1
clone_size: NA
d_call: NA

cdr3_nt: TGTGCCAGTATAGGGAGTGTGAGCGGGTACTCCTACAATGAGCAGTTCTTC
cdr3_aa: CASIGSVSGYSYNEQFF
j_call: TRBJ2-1
cdr3_length: 17
v_call: TRBV19
clone_size: once
d_call: NA

cdr3_nt: TGTGCCAGCAGTTTATGGGTTTTCACTGAAGCTTTCTTT
cdr3_aa: CASSLWVFTEAFF
j_call: TRBJ1-1
cdr3_length: 13
v_call: TRBV27
clone_size: NA
d_call: NA

cdr3_nt: TGCGCCAGCAGCCCCGGGCCGACAGGGCGAAGGGATCAGCCCCAGCATTTT
cdr3_aa: CASSPGPTGRRDQPQHF
j_call: TRBJ1-5
cdr3_length: 17
v_call: TRBV5-1
clone_size: NA
d_call: TRBD1

cdr3_nt: TGTGCCAGCAGGGAAGTCTCATTCTCCTACGAGCAGTACTTC
cdr3_aa: CASREVSFSYEQYF
j_call: TRBJ2-7
cdr3_length: 14
v_call: TRBV25-1
clone_size: NA
d_call: NA

cdr3_nt: TGTGCCAGCACTGGGGGCTGGAACACTGAAGCTTTCTTT
cdr3_aa: CASTGGWNTEAFF
j_call: TRBJ1-1
cdr3_length: 13
v_call: TRBV6-5
clone_size: NA
d_call: NA

cdr3_nt: TGTGCCAGCAGCGTATTGACAGGTGACTATGGCTACACCTTC
cdr3_aa: CASSVLTGDYGYTF
j_call: TRBJ1-2
cdr3_length: 14
v_call: TRBV5-5
clone_size: NA
d_call: NA

cdr3_nt: TGTGCCACCAGCAGAGGTGGGGGGGCCAGGGAGCTGTTTTTT
cdr3_aa: CATSRGGGARELFF
j_call: TRBJ2-2
cdr3_length: 14
v_call: TRBV15
clone_size: NA
d_call: NA

cdr3_nt: TGTGCCAGCAGCTTGGGGTCTAGATCAGGGAACACTGAAGCTTTCTTT
cdr3_aa: CASSLGSRSGNTEAFF
j_call: TRBJ1-1
cdr3_length: 16
v_call: TRBV5-4
clone_size: NA
d_call: NA

cdr3_nt: TGTGCCTGGATTTCCAGGAGGGCGAACACTGAAGCTTTCTTT
cdr3_aa: CAWISRRANTEAFF
j_call: TRBJ1-1
cdr3_length: 14
v_call: TRBV30
clone_size: few
d_call: NA

cdr3_nt: TGTGCCACCGCAGGTGGCTACACCTTC
cdr3_aa: CATAGGYTF
j_call: TRBJ1-2
cdr3_length: 9
v_call: TRBV12-3/TRBV12-4
clone_size: once
d_call: NA

cdr3_nt: TGTGCCAGCAGCACCCGACAGGGAACCCCCTCCTTATACGAGCAGTACTTC
cdr3_aa: CASSTRQGTPSLYEQYF
j_call: TRBJ2-7
cdr3_length: 17
v_call: TRBV7-6
clone_size: NA
d_call: TRBD1